The rows below give T cell receptor beta chains drawn from one sample of a study of vaccination effects on CD4 cells after COVID-19. Method: immunoSEQ multiplex PCR; TCRdb's copy keeps in-frame clones and lacks some. The table shows about 24,000 clones, with about two thirds occurring only once. Their cognate antigens are unknown. The source was CD4+ T cells from PBMCs cultured with SARS-CoV-2 spike peptides, collected before COVID-19 vaccination. These TCRs come from a human donor who received a COVID-19 vaccine. CDR3s include the opening cysteine and the closing phenylalanine or tryptophan. D genes are given only for firm matches. Some rows mark clone size as missing; the rest say once, few, many or name a class of expanded clone.

len: 13; d_gene: -; v_gene: TRBV10-1; j_gene: TRBJ2-7; abundance: few; CDR3aa: CASTRENTYEQYF; CDR3nt: TGCGCCAGCACCAGGGAAAATACCTACGAGCAGTACTTC
len: 17; d_gene: TRBD2; v_gene: TRBV5-1; j_gene: TRBJ2-5; abundance: -; CDR3aa: CASSLVLAGGPEETQYF; CDR3nt: TGCGCCAGCAGCTTGGTATTAGCGGGGGGTCCGGAAGAGACCCAGTACTTC
len: 15; d_gene: TRBD1; v_gene: TRBV2; j_gene: TRBJ1-2; abundance: -; CDR3aa: CASSGGTGNNYGYTF; CDR3nt: TGTGCCAGCAGTGGCGGGACAGGGAATAACTATGGCTACACCTTC
len: 16; d_gene: -; v_gene: TRBV5-5; j_gene: TRBJ2-7; abundance: -; CDR3aa: CASSLRLRGIPYEQYF; CDR3nt: TGTGCCAGCAGCTTGAGGTTGAGAGGGATACCCTACGAGCAGTACTTC
len: 16; d_gene: TRBD2; v_gene: TRBV24-1; j_gene: TRBJ2-3; abundance: -; CDR3aa: CATSDSSGGAGDTQYF; CDR3nt: TGTGCCACCAGTGATAGTAGCGGGGGCGCCGGCGATACGCAGTATTTT
len: 19; d_gene: TRBD1; v_gene: TRBV19; j_gene: TRBJ2-5; abundance: -; CDR3aa: CASTRWGTGLYDRKETQYF; CDR3nt: TGTGCCAGTACCCGGTGGGGGACAGGGTTATATGATCGAAAAGAGACCCAGTACTTC
len: 13; d_gene: -; v_gene: TRBV27; j_gene: TRBJ1-6; abundance: few; CDR3aa: CASRNREYSPLHF; CDR3nt: TGTGCCAGCAGAAACAGGGAGTATTCACCCCTCCACTTT
len: 14; d_gene: TRBD1; v_gene: TRBV5-1; j_gene: TRBJ2-7; abundance: -; CDR3aa: CASSLGTGVYEQYF; CDR3nt: TGCGCCAGCAGCTTAGGGACAGGGGTCTACGAGCAGTACTTC
len: 16; d_gene: -; v_gene: TRBV5-1; j_gene: TRBJ1-4; abundance: -; CDR3aa: CASSLAPTATNEKLFF; CDR3nt: TGCGCCAGCAGCTTGGCTCCGACAGCAACTAATGAAAAACTGTTTTTT
len: 14; d_gene: -; v_gene: TRBV19; j_gene: TRBJ2-1; abundance: -; CDR3aa: CATGRSPPYNEQFF; CDR3nt: TGTGCCACAGGGAGGTCGCCTCCCTACAATGAGCAGTTCTTC
len: 17; d_gene: TRBD1; v_gene: TRBV5-1; j_gene: TRBJ1-2; abundance: -; CDR3aa: CASSLIVGTETNYGYTF; CDR3nt: TGCGCCAGCAGCTTGATCGTGGGGACAGAAACTAACTATGGCTACACCTTC
len: 17; d_gene: TRBD2; v_gene: TRBV10-1; j_gene: TRBJ2-1; abundance: -; CDR3aa: CASSESGFGSGDNEQFF; CDR3nt: TGCGCCAGCAGTGAGTCTGGTTTCGGGAGCGGGGACAATGAGCAGTTCTTC
len: 16; d_gene: TRBD2; v_gene: TRBV5-1; j_gene: TRBJ2-3; abundance: -; CDR3aa: CASSGTPGLAGSTQYF; CDR3nt: TGCGCCAGCAGCGGGACGCCGGGACTAGCCGGATCTACGCAGTATTTT
len: 14; d_gene: -; v_gene: TRBV2; j_gene: TRBJ2-7; abundance: once; CDR3aa: CAGGASPRSYEQYF; CDR3nt: TGTGCCGGAGGGGCTTCCCCCCGGTCCTACGAGCAGTACTTC
len: 16; d_gene: -; v_gene: TRBV2; j_gene: TRBJ2-1; abundance: -; CDR3aa: CASSEALGGNYNEQFF; CDR3nt: TGTGCCAGCAGTGAAGCGCTAGGCGGGAACTACAATGAGCAGTTCTTC
len: 12; d_gene: -; v_gene: TRBV28; j_gene: TRBJ1-4; abundance: few; CDR3aa: CASRGPVEKLFF; CDR3nt: TGTGCCAGCAGGGGACCAGTTGAAAAACTGTTTTTT
len: 14; d_gene: -; v_gene: TRBV6-5; j_gene: TRBJ2-7; abundance: -; CDR3aa: CASTMTPPSLEQYF; CDR3nt: TGTGCCAGCACCATGACACCTCCTTCATTGGAGCAGTACTTC
len: 12; d_gene: TRBD1; v_gene: TRBV5-1; j_gene: TRBJ1-2; abundance: -; CDR3aa: CASSWGTGDYTF; CDR3nt: TGCGCCAGCAGCTGGGGGACAGGTGACTACACCTTC
len: 14; d_gene: -; v_gene: TRBV5-1; j_gene: TRBJ1-5; abundance: -; CDR3aa: CASSLNVGGQPQHF; CDR3nt: TGCGCCAGCAGCCTGAATGTCGGGGGTCAGCCCCAGCATTTT
len: 16; d_gene: TRBD1; v_gene: TRBV20-1; j_gene: TRBJ2-2; abundance: -; CDR3aa: CSASKATGAGTGELFF; CDR3nt: TGCAGTGCTAGTAAGGCGACAGGGGCTGGAACCGGGGAGCTGTTTTTT
len: 16; d_gene: TRBD2; v_gene: TRBV11-2; j_gene: TRBJ2-7; abundance: -; CDR3aa: CASSLAAGAPRGDQYF; CDR3nt: TGTGCCAGCAGCTTAGCAGCGGGAGCCCCTCGTGGAGACCAGTACTTC
len: 15; d_gene: -; v_gene: TRBV6-2/TRBV6-3; j_gene: TRBJ2-1; abundance: -; CDR3aa: CASSLGRGKDNEQFF; CDR3nt: TGTGCCAGCAGTTTAGGGCGGGGAAAGGACAATGAGCAGTTCTTC
len: 12; d_gene: -; v_gene: TRBV15; j_gene: TRBJ2-5; abundance: -; CDR3aa: CATSPRQETQYF; CDR3nt: TGTGCCACCAGCCCCCGCCAAGAGACCCAGTACTTC
len: 13; d_gene: TRBD1; v_gene: TRBV27; j_gene: TRBJ2-7; abundance: -; CDR3aa: CASRPGQGAEQYF; CDR3nt: TGTGCCAGCAGGCCGGGACAGGGGGCCGAGCAGTACTTC
len: 14; d_gene: -; v_gene: TRBV6-5; j_gene: TRBJ2-5; abundance: few; CDR3aa: CASSKGLTPETQYF; CDR3nt: TGTGCCAGCAGTAAGGGGCTTACCCCTGAGACCCAGTACTTC
len: 16; d_gene: -; v_gene: TRBV5-4; j_gene: TRBJ2-3; abundance: -; CDR3aa: CASSLVRGSDTDTQYF; CDR3nt: TGTGCCAGCAGCTTGGTGAGAGGGAGCGACACAGATACGCAGTATTTT
len: 13; d_gene: -; v_gene: TRBV11-3; j_gene: TRBJ2-5; abundance: -; CDR3aa: CASSLALQETQYF; CDR3nt: TGTGCCAGCAGCTTAGCCCTTCAAGAGACCCAGTACTTC
len: 14; d_gene: -; v_gene: TRBV5-1; j_gene: TRBJ1-2; abundance: -; CDR3aa: CASSPDGNNYGYTF; CDR3nt: TGCGCCAGCAGCCCGGACGGAAATAACTATGGCTACACCTTC
len: 15; d_gene: TRBD1; v_gene: TRBV6-5; j_gene: TRBJ1-2; abundance: -; CDR3aa: CASSYSTGQIYGYTF; CDR3nt: TGTGCCAGCAGTTACTCGACGGGACAGATCTATGGCTACACCTTC
len: 11; d_gene: -; v_gene: TRBV19; j_gene: TRBJ2-7; abundance: -; CDR3aa: CASSSGFVEYF; CDR3nt: TGTGCCAGTAGTAGCGGGTTTGTGGAGTACTTC
len: 17; d_gene: -; v_gene: TRBV4-1; j_gene: TRBJ1-6; abundance: -; CDR3aa: CASSQPGASGDNSPLHF; CDR3nt: TGCGCCAGCAGCCAACCGGGGGCCTCGGGGGATAATTCACCCCTCCACTTT